This T cell receptor beta chain was identified in a study of blood T cell repertoires in COVID-19. The overall study: COVID-19 samples, acute and convalescent, were from the United States, Italy and Spain.

Source study methods: Using reference gene primer amplification, nucleated cell counts were estimated. Only in-frame clones appear in the TCRdb table, and some are missing; sequencing was by immunoSEQ multiplex PCR. From that table come the V and J calls and clone size; the DNA was used to work out D and trimming. The sample consists of fewer than 350,000 clones, about 82% of them appearing once. The source is a human donor in a cohort sampled during active COVID-19. The specimen was peripheral blood.

The CDR3 DNA sequence: TGTGCCAGCCGCGGGACTGAGAATGAAAAACTGTTTTTT. Encoded protein: CASRGTENEKLFF. The chain has TRBV27 and TRBJ1-4; a possible D gene is TRBD1 (5 bases). The CDR3 contains 13 residues. V was trimmed by 8 bases and J by 5 bases, leaving 12 bases between them. Germline-derived CDR1 and CDR2 are MNHEY and SMNVEV (reference sequence).